The 2 T cell receptor beta chains in this list originate from one sample, sequenced in a study of blood T cell repertoires in COVID-19. Produced via immunoSEQ multiplex PCR; TCRdb's table is partial and in-frame only. The table lists 250,000 or so clones, around nine tenths of them singletons. The sequenced sample was peripheral blood. These receptors originate from a man aged 40-55 years with active or convalescent COVID-19.

The V gene is TRBV28, the J gene TRBJ1-2; TRBD1 is a possible D gene (5 bases). The CDR3 contains 18 residues. Per germline, CDR1 MDHEN and CDR2 SYDVKM. V lost 7 bases to trimming and J lost 8 bases, with 32 bases between them. The CDR3 DNA reads as TGTGCCAGCACTCCAACCAGGTCAGGGCGCGGGGGGAGCCGGGGCTACACCTTC. It is translated as CASTPTRSGRGGSRGYTF.

V usage is TRBV6-5 and J usage is TRBJ2-7; the match to TRBD2 covers 8 bases. The CDR3 has 14 residues. CDR1 and CDR2 from the germline V gene are MNHEY and SVGAGI. The V gene end was trimmed by 6 bases and the J gene end by 2 bases; junction bases not matched to a gene: 6. In DNA, the CDR3 is TGTGCCAGCAGCTCCGGGGGGGGGACCTACGAGCAGTACTTC. Its protein product is CASSSGGGTYEQYF.